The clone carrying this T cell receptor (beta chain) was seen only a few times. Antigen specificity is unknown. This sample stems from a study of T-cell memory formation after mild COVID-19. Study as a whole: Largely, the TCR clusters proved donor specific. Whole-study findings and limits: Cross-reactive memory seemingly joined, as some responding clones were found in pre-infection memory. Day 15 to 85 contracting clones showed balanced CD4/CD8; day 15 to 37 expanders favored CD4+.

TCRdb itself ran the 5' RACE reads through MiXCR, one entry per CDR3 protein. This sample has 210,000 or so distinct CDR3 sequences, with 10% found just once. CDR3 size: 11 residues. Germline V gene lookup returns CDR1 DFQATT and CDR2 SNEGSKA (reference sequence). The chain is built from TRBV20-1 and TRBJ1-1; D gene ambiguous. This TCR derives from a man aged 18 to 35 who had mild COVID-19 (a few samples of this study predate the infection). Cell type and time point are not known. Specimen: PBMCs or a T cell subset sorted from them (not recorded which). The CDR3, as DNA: TGCAGCGCGGAGGGGAACACTGAAGCTTTCTTT. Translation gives CSAEGNTEAFF.